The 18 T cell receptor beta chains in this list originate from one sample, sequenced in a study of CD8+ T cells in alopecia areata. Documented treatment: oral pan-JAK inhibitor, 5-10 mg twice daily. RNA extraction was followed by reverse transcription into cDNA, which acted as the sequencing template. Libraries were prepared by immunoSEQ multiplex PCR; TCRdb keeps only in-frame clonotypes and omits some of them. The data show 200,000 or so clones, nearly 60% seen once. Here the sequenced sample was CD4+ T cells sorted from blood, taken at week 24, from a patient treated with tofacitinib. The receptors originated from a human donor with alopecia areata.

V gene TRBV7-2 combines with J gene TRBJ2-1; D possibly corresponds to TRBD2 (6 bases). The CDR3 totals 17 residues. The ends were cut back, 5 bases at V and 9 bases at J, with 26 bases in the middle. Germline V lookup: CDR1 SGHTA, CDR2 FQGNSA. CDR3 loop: CASSSTFSGSMGSEQFF. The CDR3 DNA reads TGTGCCAGCAGCAGCACCTTTAGCGGTAGTATGGGGAGTGAGCAGTTCTTC.

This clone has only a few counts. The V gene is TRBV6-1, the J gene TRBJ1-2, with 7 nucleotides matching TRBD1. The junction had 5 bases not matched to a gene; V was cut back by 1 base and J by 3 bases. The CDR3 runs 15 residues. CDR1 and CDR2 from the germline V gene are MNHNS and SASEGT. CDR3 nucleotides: TGTGCCAGCAGTGAAGGCACAGGGGAGGACTATGGCTACACCTTC. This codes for CASSEGTGEDYGYTF.

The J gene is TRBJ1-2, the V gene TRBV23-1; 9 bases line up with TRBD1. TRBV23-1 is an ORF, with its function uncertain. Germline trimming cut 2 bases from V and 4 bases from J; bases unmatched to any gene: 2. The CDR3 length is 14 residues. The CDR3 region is CASSQHRGLYGYTF. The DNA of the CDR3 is TGCGCCAGCAGTCAACACAGGGGGCTCTATGGCTACACCTTC.

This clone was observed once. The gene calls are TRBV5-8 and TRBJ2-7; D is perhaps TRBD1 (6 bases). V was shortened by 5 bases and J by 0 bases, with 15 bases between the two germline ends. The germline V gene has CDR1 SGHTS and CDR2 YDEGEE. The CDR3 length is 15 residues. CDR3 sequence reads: CASSAQGSGSYEQYF. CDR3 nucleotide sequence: TGTGCCAGCAGTGCTCAGGGGTCGGGCTCCTACGAGCAGTACTTC.

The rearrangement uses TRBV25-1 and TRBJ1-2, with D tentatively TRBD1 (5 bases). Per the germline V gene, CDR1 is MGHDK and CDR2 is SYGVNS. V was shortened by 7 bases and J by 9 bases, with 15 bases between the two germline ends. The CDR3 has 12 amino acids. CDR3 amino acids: CASTRDYRRYTF. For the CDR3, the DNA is TGTGCCAGCACCAGGGATTATCGTCGCTACACCTTC.

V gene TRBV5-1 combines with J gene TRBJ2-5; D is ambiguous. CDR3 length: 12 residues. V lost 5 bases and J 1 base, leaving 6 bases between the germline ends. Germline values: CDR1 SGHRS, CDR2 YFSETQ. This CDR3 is CASSGGQETQYF. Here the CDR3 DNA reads TGCGCCAGCAGTGGCGGCCAAGAGACCCAGTACTTC.

The CDR3 nucleotides read TGTGCCAGCAGTGGGACATCCGGGGTTGACTATGGCTACACCTTC. Protein: CASSGTSGVDYGYTF. The chain is built from TRBV25-1 and TRBJ1-2; possible D gene TRBD1, 5 bases. This CDR3 contains 15 residues. CDR1 and CDR2 (germline): MGHDK, SYGVNS. The V end was cut by 4 bases, the J end by 3 bases, with 15 bases between.

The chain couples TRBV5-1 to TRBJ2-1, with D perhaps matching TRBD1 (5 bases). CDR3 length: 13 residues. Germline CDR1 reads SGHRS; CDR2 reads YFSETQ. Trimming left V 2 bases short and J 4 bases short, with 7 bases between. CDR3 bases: TGCGCCAGCAGCTTCACAGGATACAATGAGCAGTTCTTC. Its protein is CASSFTGYNEQFF.

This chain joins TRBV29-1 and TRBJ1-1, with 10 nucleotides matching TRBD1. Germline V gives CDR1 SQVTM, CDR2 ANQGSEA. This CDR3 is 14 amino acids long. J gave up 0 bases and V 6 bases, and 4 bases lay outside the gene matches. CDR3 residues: CSVGDRGLNTEAFF. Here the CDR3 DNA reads TGCAGCGTCGGGGACAGGGGTTTGAACACTGAAGCTTTCTTT. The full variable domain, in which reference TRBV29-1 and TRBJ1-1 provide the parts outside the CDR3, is SAVISQKPSRDICQRGTSLTIQCQVDSQVTMMFWYRQQPGQSLTLIATANQGSEATYESGFVIDKFPISRPNLTFSTLTVSNMSPEDSSIYLCSVGDRGLNTEAFFGQGTRLTVV.

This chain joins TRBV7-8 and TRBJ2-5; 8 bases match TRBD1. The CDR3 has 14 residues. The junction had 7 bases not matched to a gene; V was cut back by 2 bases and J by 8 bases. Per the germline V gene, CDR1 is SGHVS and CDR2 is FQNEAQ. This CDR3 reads CASSLQGASDTQYF. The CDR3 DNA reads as TGTGCCAGCAGCTTACAGGGGGCCAGCGACACCCAGTACTTC.

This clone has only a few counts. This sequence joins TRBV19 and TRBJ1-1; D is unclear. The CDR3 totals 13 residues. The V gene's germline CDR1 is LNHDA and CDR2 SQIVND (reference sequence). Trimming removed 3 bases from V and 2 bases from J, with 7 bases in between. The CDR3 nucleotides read TGTGCCAGTAGTATGATGGGAAACACTGAAGCTTTCTTT. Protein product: CASSMMGNTEAFF.

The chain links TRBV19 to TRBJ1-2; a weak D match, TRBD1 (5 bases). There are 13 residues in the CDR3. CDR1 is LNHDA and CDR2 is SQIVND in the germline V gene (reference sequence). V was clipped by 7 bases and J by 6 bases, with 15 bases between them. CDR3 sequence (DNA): TGTGCCAGTACCATGAGGGGAATTGATGGCTACACCTTC. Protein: CASTMRGIDGYTF.

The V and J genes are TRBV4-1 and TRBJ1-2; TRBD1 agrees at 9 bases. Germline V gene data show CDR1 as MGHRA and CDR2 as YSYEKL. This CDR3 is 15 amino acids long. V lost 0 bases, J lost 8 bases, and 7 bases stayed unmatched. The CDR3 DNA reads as TGCGCCAGCAGCCAAGATCCCCGGGACAGGGTCGGCTACACCTTC. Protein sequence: CASSQDPRDRVGYTF.

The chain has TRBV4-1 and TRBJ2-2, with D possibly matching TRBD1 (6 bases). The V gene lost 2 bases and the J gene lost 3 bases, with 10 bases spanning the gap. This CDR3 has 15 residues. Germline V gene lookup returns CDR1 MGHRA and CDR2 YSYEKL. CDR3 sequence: CASSQPDRHTGELFF. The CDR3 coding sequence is TGCGCCAGCAGCCAACCGGACAGACACACCGGGGAGCTGTTTTTT.

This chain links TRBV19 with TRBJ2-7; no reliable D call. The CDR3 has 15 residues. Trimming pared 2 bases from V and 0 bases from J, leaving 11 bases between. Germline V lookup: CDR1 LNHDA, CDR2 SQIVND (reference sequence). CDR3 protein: CASSILHSYSYEQYF. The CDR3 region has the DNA TGTGCCAGTAGTATATTGCACAGCTACTCCTACGAGCAGTACTTC.

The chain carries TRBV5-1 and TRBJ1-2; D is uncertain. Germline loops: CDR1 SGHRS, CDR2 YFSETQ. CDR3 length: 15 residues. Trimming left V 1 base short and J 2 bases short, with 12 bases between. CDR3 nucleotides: TGCGCCAGCAGCTTGTCGTGGGGAGGGAACTATGGCTACACCTTC. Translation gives CASSLSWGGNYGYTF.

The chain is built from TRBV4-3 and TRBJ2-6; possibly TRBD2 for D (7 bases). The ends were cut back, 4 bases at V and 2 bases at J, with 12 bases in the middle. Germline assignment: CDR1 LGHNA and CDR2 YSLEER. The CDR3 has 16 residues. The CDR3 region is CASSPGGRTGANVLTF. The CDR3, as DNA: TGCGCCAGCAGCCCCGGGGGGCGGACTGGGGCCAACGTCCTGACTTTC.

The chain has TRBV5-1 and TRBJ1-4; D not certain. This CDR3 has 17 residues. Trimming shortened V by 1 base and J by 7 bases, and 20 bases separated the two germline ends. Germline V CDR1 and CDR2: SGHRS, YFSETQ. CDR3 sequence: CASSLRSVIDSGEKLFF. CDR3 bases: TGCGCCAGCAGCTTGCGGAGCGTCATAGATTCTGGTGAAAAACTGTTTTTT.